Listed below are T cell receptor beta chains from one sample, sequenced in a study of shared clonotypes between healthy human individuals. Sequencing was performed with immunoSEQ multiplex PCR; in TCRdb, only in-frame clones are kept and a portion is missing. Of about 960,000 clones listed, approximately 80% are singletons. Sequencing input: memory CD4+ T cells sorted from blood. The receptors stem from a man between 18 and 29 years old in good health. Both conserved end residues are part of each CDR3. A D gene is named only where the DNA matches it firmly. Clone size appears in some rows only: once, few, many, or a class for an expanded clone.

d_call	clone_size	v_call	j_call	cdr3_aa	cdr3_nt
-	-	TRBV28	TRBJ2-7	CASRPPQGISYEQYF	TGTGCCAGCAGGCCACCTCAGGGAATCTCCTACGAGCAGTACTTC
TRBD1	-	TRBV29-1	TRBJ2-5	CSVVAGGIETQYF	TGCAGCGTTGTGGCAGGGGGCATCGAGACCCAGTACTTC
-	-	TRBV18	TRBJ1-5	CASSPGGVQPQHF	TGTGCCAGCTCACCAGGGGGGGTTCAGCCCCAGCATTTT
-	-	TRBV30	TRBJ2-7	CAWSSRGAGYEQYF	TGTGCCTGGAGTTCCCGGGGGGCTGGATACGAGCAGTACTTC
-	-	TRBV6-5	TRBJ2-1	CASSPGDPSYNEQFF	TGTGCCAGCAGTCCGGGGGACCCCTCCTACAATGAGCAGTTCTTC
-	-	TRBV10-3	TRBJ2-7	CARGRTTYEQYF	TGTGCCCGGGGGAGGACCACCTACGAGCAGTACTTC
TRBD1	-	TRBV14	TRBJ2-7	CASSAQRDRAYEQYF	TGTGCCAGCAGCGCTCAACGGGACAGGGCTTACGAGCAGTACTTC
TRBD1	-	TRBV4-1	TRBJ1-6	CASSQVSQGGLFSPLHF	TGCGCCAGCAGCCAGGTCTCTCAGGGGGGTCTGTTTTCACCCCTCCACTTT
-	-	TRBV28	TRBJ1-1	CASSLGPLEAFF	TGTGCCAGCAGTTTGGGCCCCCTGGAAGCTTTCTTT
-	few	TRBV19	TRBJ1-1	CASSKSGTANTEAFF	TGTGCCAGTAGTAAGTCCGGGACGGCCAACACTGAAGCTTTCTTT
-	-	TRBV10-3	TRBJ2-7	CAIRRGTNYEQYF	TGTGCCATCCGTCGCGGGACAAATTACGAGCAGTACTTC
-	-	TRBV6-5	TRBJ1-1	CASSDGRVNTEAFF	TGTGCCAGCAGTGACGGACGGGTTAACACTGAAGCTTTCTTT
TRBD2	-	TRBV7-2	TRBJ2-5	CASSLTSEETQYF	TGTGCCAGCAGCCTGACTAGCGAAGAGACCCAGTACTTC
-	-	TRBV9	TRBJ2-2	CASSVGLENGELFF	TGTGCCAGCAGCGTAGGACTAGAAAACGGGGAGCTGTTTTTT
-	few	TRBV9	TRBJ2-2	CASGRGLWGGELFF	TGTGCCAGCGGTAGGGGACTGTGGGGAGGGGAGCTGTTTTTT
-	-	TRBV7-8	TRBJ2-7	CASSGSGRSLEQYF	TGTGCCAGCAGCGGAAGCGGACGGAGTCTCGAGCAGTACTTC
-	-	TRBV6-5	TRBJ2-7	CASRMEGRTYEQYF	TGTGCCAGCAGAATGGAGGGCCGCACCTACGAGCAGTACTTC
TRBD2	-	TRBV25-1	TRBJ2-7	CASSEPGGGAYEQYF	TGTGCCAGCAGTGAACCGGGGGGTGGGGCCTACGAGCAGTACTTC
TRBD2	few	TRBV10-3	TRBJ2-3	CAISESTSGRVADTQYF	TGTGCCATCAGTGAGTCGACTAGCGGGAGGGTGGCAGATACGCAGTATTTT
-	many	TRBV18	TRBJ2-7	CASSPPSIQDEQYF	TGTGCCAGCTCACCACCAAGCATTCAGGACGAGCAGTACTTC
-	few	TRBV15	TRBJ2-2	CATSRDFVTGELFF	TGTGCCACCAGCAGAGATTTCGTTACCGGGGAGCTGTTTTTT
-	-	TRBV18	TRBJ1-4	CASSPGVTDEKLFF	TGTGCCAGCTCACCGGGGGTAACGGATGAAAAACTGTTTTTT
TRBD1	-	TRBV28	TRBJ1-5	CASSHRDRGLQPQHF	TGTGCCAGCAGCCATCGGGACAGGGGGCTTCAGCCCCAGCATTTT
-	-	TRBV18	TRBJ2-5	CASSPPVFERDQETQYF	TGTGCCAGCTCACCACCAGTCTTTGAGCGAGACCAAGAGACCCAGTACTTC
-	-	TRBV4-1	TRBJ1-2	CASSNLQGQNYGYTF	TGCGCCAGCAGTAACTTACAGGGCCAGAACTATGGCTACACCTTC
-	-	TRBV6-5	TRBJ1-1	CASNNRVRGTEAFF	TGTGCCAGCAACAACAGGGTTAGGGGAACTGAAGCTTTCTTT
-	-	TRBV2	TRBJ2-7	CASNPRSFYEQYF	TGTGCCAGCAATCCGCGGTCCTTTTACGAGCAGTACTTC
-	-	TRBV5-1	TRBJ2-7	CASSLGVQGGPYEQYF	TGCGCCAGCAGCTTGGGAGTACAGGGGGGGCCCTACGAGCAGTACTTC
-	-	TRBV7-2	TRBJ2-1	CASSSTVIHEQFF	TGTGCCAGCAGCTCTACGGTCATCCATGAGCAGTTCTTC
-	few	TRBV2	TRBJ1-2	CASSDRQLYGYTF	TGTGCCAGCAGTGATCGGCAGCTCTATGGCTACACCTTC
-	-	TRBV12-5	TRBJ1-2	CASGLVYGSSQGGYTF	TGTGCTAGTGGTTTGGTATATGGTAGTTCCCAAGGAGGCTACACCTTC
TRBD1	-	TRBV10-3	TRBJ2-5	CARSRDRKETQYF	TGTGCCAGATCCCGGGACAGGAAAGAGACCCAGTACTTC
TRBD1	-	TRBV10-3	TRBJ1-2	CAITEDRNYGYTF	TGTGCCATCACCGAGGACAGGAATTATGGCTACACCTTC
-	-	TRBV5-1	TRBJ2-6	CASSTQSGGSGSGANVLTF	TGCGCCAGCAGCACTCAAAGTGGAGGGTCAGGTTCTGGGGCCAACGTCCTGACTTTC
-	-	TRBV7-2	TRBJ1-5	CASSPGGRTDQPQHF	TGTGCCAGCAGCCCCGGTGGGAGGACGGATCAGCCCCAGCATTTT
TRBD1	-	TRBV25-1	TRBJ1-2	CASSETGAANNYGYTF	TGTGCCAGCAGTGAAACAGGGGCGGCAAATAACTATGGCTACACCTTC
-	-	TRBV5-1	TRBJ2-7	CASSQGEPNEQYF	TGCGCCAGCAGCCAAGGGGAGCCCAACGAGCAGTACTTC
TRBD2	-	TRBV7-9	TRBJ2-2	CASSSSGRAQNTGELFF	TGTGCCAGCAGCTCTAGCGGGAGGGCCCAGAACACCGGGGAGCTGTTTTTT
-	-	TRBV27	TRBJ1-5	CASSLSLAGSQPQHF	TGTGCCAGCAGTTTATCTTTAGCAGGGTCGCAGCCCCAGCATTTT
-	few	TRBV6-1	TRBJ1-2	CASSEGSGPYGYTF	TGTGCCAGCAGTGAAGGATCGGGGCCCTATGGCTACACCTTC
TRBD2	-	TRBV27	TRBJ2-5	CASSWRAGGALRETQYF	TGTGCCAGCTCTTGGCGAGCGGGAGGAGCGCTTCGAGAGACCCAGTACTTC
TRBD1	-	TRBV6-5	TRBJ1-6	CASSPRTGSFGPLHF	TGTGCCAGCAGTCCCCGGACAGGTTCCTTTGGACCCCTCCACTTT
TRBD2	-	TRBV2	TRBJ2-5	CASSFPGLAGVETQYF	TGTGCCAGCAGTTTTCCGGGACTAGCGGGAGTTGAGACCCAGTACTTC
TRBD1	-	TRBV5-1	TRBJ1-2	CASSEGQGQYGYTF	TGCGCCAGCAGCGAGGGACAGGGGCAGTATGGCTACACCTTC
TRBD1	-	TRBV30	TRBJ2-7	CAWSVQGTPGRNYEQYF	TGTGCCTGGAGTGTACAGGGGACGCCTGGGAGAAACTACGAGCAGTACTTC
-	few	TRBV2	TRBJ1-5	CASTQGRNQPQHF	TGTGCCAGCACGCAGGGGAGGAATCAGCCCCAGCATTTT
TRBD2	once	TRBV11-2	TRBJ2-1	CASRLAGSYNEQFF	TGTGCCAGCAGACTAGCGGGGTCCTACAATGAGCAGTTCTTC
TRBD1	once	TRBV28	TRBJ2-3	CASSPPGQGATDTQYF	TGTGCCAGCAGTCCTCCGGGACAGGGGGCCACAGATACGCAGTATTTT
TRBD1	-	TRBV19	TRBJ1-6	CASSRRDRENSPLHF	TGTGCCAGTAGTAGGCGGGACAGGGAAAATTCACCCCTCCACTTT
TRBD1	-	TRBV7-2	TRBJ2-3	CASSPTGVGTDTQYF	TGTGCCAGCAGCCCCACAGGGGTAGGAACAGATACGCAGTATTTT
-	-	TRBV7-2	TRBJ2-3	CASSLGFSTDTQYF	TGTGCCAGCAGCTTAGGGTTTAGCACAGATACGCAGTATTTT
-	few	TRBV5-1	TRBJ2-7	CASSLAGLTYEQYF	TGCGCCAGCAGCTTGGCTGGGTTAACCTACGAGCAGTACTTC
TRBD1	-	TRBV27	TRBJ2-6	CASRGDRGSFSGANVLTF	TGTGCCAGCAGGGGGGACAGGGGCTCTTTCTCTGGGGCCAACGTCCTGACTTTC
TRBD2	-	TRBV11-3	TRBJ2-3	CASSPGTSGTDTQYF	TGTGCCAGCAGCCCGGGGACTAGCGGCACAGATACGCAGTATTTT
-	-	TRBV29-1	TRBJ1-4	CSVGDTFLREKLFF	TGCAGCGTGGGGGACACTTTCCTGAGAGAAAAACTGTTTTTT
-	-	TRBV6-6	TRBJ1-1	CASSYTRGQTEAFF	TGTGCCAGCAGTTACACCCGGGGGCAAACTGAAGCTTTCTTT